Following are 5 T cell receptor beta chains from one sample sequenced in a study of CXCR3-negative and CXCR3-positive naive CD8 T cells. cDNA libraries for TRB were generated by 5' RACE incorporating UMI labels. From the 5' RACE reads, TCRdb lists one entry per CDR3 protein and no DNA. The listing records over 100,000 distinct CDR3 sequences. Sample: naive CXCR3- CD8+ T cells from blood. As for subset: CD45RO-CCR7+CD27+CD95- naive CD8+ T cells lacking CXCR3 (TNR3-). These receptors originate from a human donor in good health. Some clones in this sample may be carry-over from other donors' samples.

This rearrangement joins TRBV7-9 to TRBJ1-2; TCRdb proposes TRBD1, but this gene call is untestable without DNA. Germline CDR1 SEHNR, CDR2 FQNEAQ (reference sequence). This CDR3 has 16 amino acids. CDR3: CASSLNREAHNYGYTF.

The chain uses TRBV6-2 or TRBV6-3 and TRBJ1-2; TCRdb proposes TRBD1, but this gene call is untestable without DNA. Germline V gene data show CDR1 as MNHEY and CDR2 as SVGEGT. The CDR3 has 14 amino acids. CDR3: CASSSPGTPYGYTF.

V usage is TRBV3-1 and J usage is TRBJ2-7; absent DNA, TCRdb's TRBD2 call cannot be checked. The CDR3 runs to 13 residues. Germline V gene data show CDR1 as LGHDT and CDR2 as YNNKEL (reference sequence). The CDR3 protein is CASSQGARLEQYF.

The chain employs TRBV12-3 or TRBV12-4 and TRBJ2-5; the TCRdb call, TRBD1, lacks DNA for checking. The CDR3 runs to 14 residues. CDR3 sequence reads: CASSSPIRWETQYF.

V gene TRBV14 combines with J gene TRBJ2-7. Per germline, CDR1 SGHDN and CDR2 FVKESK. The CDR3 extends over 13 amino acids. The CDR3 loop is CASSAKKWDEQYF.